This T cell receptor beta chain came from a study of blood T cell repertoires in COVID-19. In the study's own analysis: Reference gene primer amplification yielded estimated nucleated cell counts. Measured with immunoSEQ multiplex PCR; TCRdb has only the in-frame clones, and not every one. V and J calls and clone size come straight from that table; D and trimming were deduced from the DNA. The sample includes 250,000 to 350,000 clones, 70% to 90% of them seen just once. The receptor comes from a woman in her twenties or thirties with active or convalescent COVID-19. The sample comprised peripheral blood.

CDR3 nucleotides: TGTGCCAGCAGCTCGGGACTGGCTAACAATGAGCAGTTCTTC. As protein: CASSSGLANNEQFF. The chain couples TRBV13 to TRBJ2-1; maybe TRBD2 (6 bases). The CDR3 runs 14 residues. Between the trimmed V and J ends, which lost 4 bases and 5 bases, there was a span of 12 bases. From germline, CDR1 is PRHDT and CDR2 FYEKMQ (reference sequence).